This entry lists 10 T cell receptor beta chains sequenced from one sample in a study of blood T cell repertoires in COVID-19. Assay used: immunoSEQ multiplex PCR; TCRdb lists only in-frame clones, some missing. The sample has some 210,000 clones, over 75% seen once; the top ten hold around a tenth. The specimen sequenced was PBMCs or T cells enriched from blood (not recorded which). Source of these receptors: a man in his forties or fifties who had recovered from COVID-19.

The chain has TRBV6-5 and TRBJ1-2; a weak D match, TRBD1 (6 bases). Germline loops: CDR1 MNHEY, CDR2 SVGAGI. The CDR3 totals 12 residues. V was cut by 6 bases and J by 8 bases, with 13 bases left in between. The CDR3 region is CASSNRVSGYTF. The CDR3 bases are TGTGCCAGCAGCAACAGGGTATCGGGCTACACCTTC.

In nucleotides, the CDR3 is TGCGCCAGCAGAGACGGGGAGGGGAGCTACAATGAGCAGTTCTTC. Its translation: CASRDGEGSYNEQFF. The chain joins TRBV5-1 to TRBJ2-1; TRBD2 matches 7 bases. Germline V gene lookup returns CDR1 SGHRS and CDR2 YFSETQ. CDR3 length equals 15 residues. V shed 5 bases, J shed 3 bases, and the junction held 8 bases outside the gene matches. The full variable domain, with the rest looked up from reference TRBV5-1 and TRBJ2-1, is KAGVTQTPRYLIKTRGQQVTLSCSPISGHRSVSWYQQTPGQGLQFLFEYFSETQRNKGNFPGRFSGRQFSNSRSEMNVSTLELGDSALYLCASRDGEGSYNEQFFGPGTRLTVL.

DNA of the CDR3: TGTGCCATCAGTGTGACAGGGTCTGGAAACACCATATATTTT. Translating gives CAISVTGSGNTIYF. The genes are TRBV10-3 and TRBJ1-3; 7 bases are shared with TRBD1. The CDR3 spans 14 residues. Germline V gene data show CDR1 as ENHRY and CDR2 as SYGVKD. The trim removed 4 bases at V and 1 base at J, leaving 1 base unmatched.

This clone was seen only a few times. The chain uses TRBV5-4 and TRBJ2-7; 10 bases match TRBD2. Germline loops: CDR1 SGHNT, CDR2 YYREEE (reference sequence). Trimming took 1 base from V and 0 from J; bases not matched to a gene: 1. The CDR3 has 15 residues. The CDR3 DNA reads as TGTGCCAGCAGCTTGCCTAGCGGGAGCTCCTACGAGCAGTACTTC. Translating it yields CASSLPSGSSYEQYF.

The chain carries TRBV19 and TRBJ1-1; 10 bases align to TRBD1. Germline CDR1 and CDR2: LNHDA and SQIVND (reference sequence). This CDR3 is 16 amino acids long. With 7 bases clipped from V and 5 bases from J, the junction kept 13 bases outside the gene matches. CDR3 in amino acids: CASTHRWTGGTTEAFF. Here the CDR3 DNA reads TGTGCCAGTACCCACCGATGGACAGGGGGGACTACTGAAGCTTTCTTT.

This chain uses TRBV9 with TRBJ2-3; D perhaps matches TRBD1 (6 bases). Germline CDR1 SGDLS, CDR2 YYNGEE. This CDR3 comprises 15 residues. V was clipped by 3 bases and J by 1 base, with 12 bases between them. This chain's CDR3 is CASSEQGLGTDTQYF. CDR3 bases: TGTGCCAGCAGCGAACAGGGATTGGGCACAGATACGCAGTATTTT.

The CDR3 region has the DNA TGCGCCAGCAGCTTGAATCTGGGACTAGCGGGCTTTGAGCAGTACTTC. This sequence encodes CASSLNLGLAGFEQYF. J is TRBJ2-7 and V is TRBV5-1; 12 bases fit TRBD2. After removal of 1 base from V and 7 bases from J, the junction contained 9 bases not matched to a gene. The germline V gene has CDR1 SGHRS and CDR2 YFSETQ. The CDR3 contains 16 residues.

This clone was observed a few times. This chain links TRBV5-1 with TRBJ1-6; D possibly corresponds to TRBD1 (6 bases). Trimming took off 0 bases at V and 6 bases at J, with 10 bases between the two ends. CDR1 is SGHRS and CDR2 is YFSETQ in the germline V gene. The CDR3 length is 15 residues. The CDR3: CASSLGTVTNSPLHF. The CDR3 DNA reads TGCGCCAGCAGCTTGGGGACAGTTACTAATTCACCCCTCCACTTT.

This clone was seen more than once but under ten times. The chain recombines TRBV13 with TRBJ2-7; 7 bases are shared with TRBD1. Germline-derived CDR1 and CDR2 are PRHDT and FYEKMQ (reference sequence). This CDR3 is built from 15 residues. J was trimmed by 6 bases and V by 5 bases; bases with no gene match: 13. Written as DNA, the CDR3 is TGTGCCAGCAGCCGCACAGGGGACGACCTACGCGAGCAGTACTTC. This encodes CASSRTGDDLREQYF.

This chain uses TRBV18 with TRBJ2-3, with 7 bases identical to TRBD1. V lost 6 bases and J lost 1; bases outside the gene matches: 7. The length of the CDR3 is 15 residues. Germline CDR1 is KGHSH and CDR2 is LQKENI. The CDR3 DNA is TGTGCCAGCTCCCTGCGACAGGGACGCACAGATACGCAGTATTTT. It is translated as CASSLRQGRTDTQYF.